What follows are 12 T cell receptor beta chains derived from one specimen sequenced in a study of tumor and adjacent non-tumor tissue in lung cancer. The template was RNA from unsorted bulk tissue. Distant lung tissue was collected more than 3 cm away from the tumor edge. TCRbeta libraries were built with three rounds of nested PCR, modified from ARM-PCR. TCRdb re-derived calls from the multiplex PCR reads in MiXCR, one entry per CDR3 protein. Of 65,000 to 85,000 distinct CDR3 sequences listed, 76% are singletons. Sequencing was carried out using distant non-tumor lung tissue. The receptor source for this set is a man between 60 and 70 years old with non-small cell lung cancer.

The chain couples TRBV5-5 to TRBJ2-1, with 7 positions matching TRBD2. This CDR3 has 17 residues. The germline V gene encodes CDR1 SGHKS and CDR2 YYEKEE (reference sequence). J was trimmed by 9 bases and V by 1 base; bases with no gene match: 16. The CDR3: CASSLSTGTNGRGEQFF. CDR3 sequence (DNA): TGTGCCAGCAGCTTGTCCACGGGGACTAACGGGAGAGGTGAGCAGTTCTTC.

On this clonotype itself: The junction and the germline gene differ at one end; a read error may be behind it. The chain recombines TRBV13 with TRBJ2-2; D is ambiguous. CDR3 length: 15 amino acids. Germline loops: CDR1 PRHDT, CDR2 FYEKMQ (reference sequence). The DNA of the CDR3 is TGTACCAGCAGCTTGTCGGATACCCACACCGGGGAGCTGTTTTTT. Its translation is CTSSLSDTHTGELFF.

Comment on this clonotype: A much larger clone lies one base from this, so it may be a read error. V usage is TRBV5-5 and J usage is TRBJ1-4; 7 positions agree with TRBD1. This CDR3 is built from 14 residues. Germline V gives CDR1 SGHKS, CDR2 YYEKEE (reference sequence). The CDR3 spells CTSSLQGQTENLFF. Written as DNA, the CDR3 is TGTACCAGCAGCTTACAGGGGCAGACTGAAAATCTGTTTTTT. The variable domain in full, completed from reference TRBV5-5 and TRBJ1-4, reads DAGVTQSPTHLIKTRGQQVTLRCSPISGHKSVSWYQQVLGQGPQFIFQYYEKEERGRGNFPDRFSARQFPNYSSELNVNALLLGDSALYLCTSSLQGQTENLFFGSGTQLSVL.

This chain joins TRBV2 and TRBJ2-7; D gene uncertain. The germline gives CDR1 SNHLY, CDR2 FYNNEI. The V and J ends lost 5 bases and 1 base respectively, with 9 bases between them. The CDR3 has 13 residues. Here the CDR3 reads CASSLTWSYEQYF. DNA for the CDR3: TGTGCCAGCAGTTTAACATGGTCCTACGAGCAGTACTTC.

As regards this clonotype: A read error may explain this, as a much larger clone is one base away. This sequence joins TRBV19 and TRBJ2-7; 12 nucleotides match TRBD1. Germline V gives CDR1 LNHDA, CDR2 SQIVND (reference sequence). CDR3 size: 18 residues. V lost 3 bases to trimming and J lost 6 bases; unmatched junction nucleotides: 15. The CDR3 DNA reads as TGTGCCAGTAGTATCAAGGGACAGGGGGCGATCACCCCTCTCGAGCAGTACTTC. Translated, it gives CASSIKGQGAITPLEQYF.

This clonotype showed up just a few times. The rearrangement joins TRBV24-1 to TRBJ2-3; a possible D gene is TRBD2 (5 bases). V gave up 10 bases and J gave up 1 base, with 14 bases separating them. CDR1 and CDR2 (germline): KGHDR, SFDVKD. The CDR3 runs 14 residues. The CDR3 loop reads CATAGSAGTDTQYF. CDR3 in DNA: TGTGCCACGGCGGGTAGCGCGGGCACAGATACGCAGTATTTT.

Points on this clonotype: Because it lacks the conserved phenylalanine or tryptophan at the end, this CDR3 is likely a read error. DNA of the CDR3: TGTGCCAGCAGCACGGGGGAGGGGAACACTGAAGCTTTCTCT. Its protein is CASSTGEGNTEAFS. V is TRBV5-4 and J is TRBJ1-1, with D perhaps TRBD1 (5 bases). In germline, CDR1 is SGHNT, CDR2 YYREEE (reference sequence). The CDR3 spans 14 residues. V lost 4 bases to trimming and J lost 1 base, with 11 bases between them.

The rearrangement links TRBV4-3 to TRBJ2-2; D is ambiguous. The CDR3 runs 13 residues. Deletions cut 0 bases from V and 5 bases from J, with 4 bases between. CDR1 is LGHNA, CDR2 YSLEER, per germline. CDR3 amino acids: CASSQDRTGELFF. CDR3 sequence (DNA): TGCGCCAGCAGCCAAGACAGGACCGGGGAGCTGTTTTTT.

This clonotype showed up many times. J is TRBJ1-5 and V is TRBV20-1; TRBD1 agrees at 11 bases. The CDR3 loop spans 15 amino acids. Germline values: CDR1 DFQATT, CDR2 SNEGSKA (reference sequence). V lost 6 bases and J lost 1; bases outside the gene matches: 5. The CDR3 sequence: CSAGTGGRSNQPQHF. The DNA of the CDR3 is TGCAGTGCGGGGACAGGGGGAAGGAGCAATCAGCCCCAGCATTTT.

As for this clonotype: The CDR3 does not close with the conserved phenylalanine or tryptophan, likely indicating a read error. This chain connects TRBV12-3 or TRBV12-4 to TRBJ1-2; 7 nucleotides line up with TRBD1. The CDR3 extends over 15 amino acids. CDR3 in DNA: TGTACCAGTAGCAATCCAAAGACAGGGTTCTATGGTTACACCATC. This codes for CTSSNPKTGFYGYTI.

In regard to this clonotype: The junction shows a germline mismatch at one end, possibly a read error. V is TRBV7-9 and J is TRBJ1-2, with a tentative D call TRBD1 (5 bases). The V gene's germline CDR1 is SEHNR and CDR2 FQNEAQ (reference sequence). The CDR3 runs 17 residues. CDR3 in DNA: TGTGCCAGCAGCTTAGAAACAGGCTCCGTGTCGCGCTATGGATACACCTTC. Residues: CASSLETGSVSRYGYTF.

Regarding this clonotype: Sequence at one end of the junction differs from germline and may be a read error. The chain couples TRBV10-1 to TRBJ2-1; 14 nucleotides match TRBD2. The V gene's germline CDR1 is WNHNN and CDR2 SYGVQD (reference sequence). The CDR3 sequence is 16 residues long. The CDR3 loop is CTSNPVTSGRGNEQFF. DNA of the CDR3: TGCACCAGCAATCCCGTGACTAGCGGGAGGGGCAATGAGCAGTTCTTC.